Each of the 20 T cell receptor beta chains below was sequenced from the same sample in a study of breast tumors, draining lymph nodes, adjacent tissues. The lymph nodes were axillary draining lymph nodes from breast cancer patients. Each CDR3 protein is one row after TCRdb ran MiXCR on the multiplex PCR reads. The sample contains approximately 300,000 distinct CDR3 sequences, 30% to 35% of which appear only once. The sequenced sample consisted of axillary lymph node tissue. The receptors originated from a female donor with breast cancer. Some clones in this sample may be carry-over from other donors' samples.

This clonotype came up many times. The chain has TRBV4-3 and TRBJ2-3; 14 bases agree with TRBD2. In germline, CDR1 is LGHNA, CDR2 YSLEER. The CDR3 contains 18 residues. The V gene end was trimmed by 0 bases and the J gene end by 2 bases; junction bases not matched to a gene: 4. The CDR3 coding sequence is TGCGCCAGCAGCCAAGATCGGACTAGCGGGGGGTTCACAGATACGCAGTATTTT. Translating it yields CASSQDRTSGGFTDTQYF.

With regard to this clonotype: This may arise from a read error, as a much more abundant clone is one base away. The chain employs TRBV6-2 or TRBV6-3 and TRBJ2-5; no firm D call. Germline CDR1 and CDR2: MNHEY and SVGEGT. There are 12 residues in the CDR3. CDR3 nucleotides: TGTGCCAGCAGAGGCCATCAAGAGGCCCAGTACTTC. Amino acid sequence: CASRGHQEAQYF.

This clonotype occurred many times. The chain uses TRBV7-2 and TRBJ2-7; 7 bases agree with TRBD1. The J segment lost 4 bases and the V segment lost 4 bases, leaving 7 bases of the junction unmatched. From germline, CDR1 is SGHTA and CDR2 FQGNSA. The CDR3 runs 14 residues. CDR3 sequence: CASSYRGSVYEQYF. The CDR3 coding sequence is TGTGCCAGCAGCTACAGGGGATCGGTATACGAGCAGTACTTC. Together with reference TRBV7-2 and TRBJ2-7, the CDR3 gives the full variable domain: GAGVSQSPSNKVTEKGKDVELRCDPISGHTALYWYRQSLGQGLEFLIYFQGNSAPDKSGLPSDRFSAERTGGSVSTLTIQRTQQEDSAVYLCASSYRGSVYEQYFGPGTRLTVT.

The CDR3 DNA is TGCGCCAGCAGCTTGACGGGACAGGGGGCCCACAATGAGCAGTTCTTC. It yields the protein CASSLTGQGAHNEQFF. The rearrangement uses TRBV5-1 and TRBJ2-1, with 12 bases that match TRBD1. The germline V gene has CDR1 SGHRS and CDR2 YFSETQ. The CDR3 runs 16 residues. The trim removed 1 base at V and 5 bases at J, leaving 4 bases unmatched. The variable domain in full, completed from reference TRBV5-1 and TRBJ2-1, reads KAGVTQTPRYLIKTRGQQVTLSCSPISGHRSVSWYQQTPGQGLQFLFEYFSETQRNKGNFPGRFSGRQFSNSRSEMNVSTLELGDSALYLCASSLTGQGAHNEQFFGPGTRLTVL.

J is TRBJ2-5 and V is TRBV19, with D uncertain. This CDR3 is built from 13 residues. CDR1 and CDR2 (germline): LNHDA, SQIVND (reference sequence). Trimming removed 1 base at V and 1 base at J, with 4 bases between. The CDR3 coding sequence is TGTGCCAGTAGTATAGGGGCCCAAGAGACCCAGTACTTC. Encoded protein: CASSIGAQETQYF.

This clonotype was detected ten times or more. The chain has TRBV10-1 and TRBJ2-3; TRBD2 aligns across 8 bases. The germline CDR1 and CDR2 sequences are WNHNN and SYGVQD (reference sequence). Trimming cost V 3 bases and J 5 bases; bases outside gene matches: 7. The CDR3 runs to 15 residues. The CDR3, as DNA: TGCGCCAGCAGTGATACAGCGGGAGCTGAAGATACGCAGTATTTT. Protein: CASSDTAGAEDTQYF.

This chain connects TRBV6-1 to TRBJ2-3, with 7 nucleotides matching TRBD1. CDR3 length: 15 residues. CDR1 MNHNS and CDR2 SASEGT come from the germline V gene. The V segment lost 3 bases and the J segment 3 bases; nucleotides outside the gene matches: 6. CDR3: CASSEYRGPTDTQYF. The CDR3 nucleotides read TGTGCCAGCAGTGAGTACAGGGGACCTACAGATACGCAGTATTTT.

This clonotype was counted at least ten times. The chain joins TRBV7-2 to TRBJ1-2; TRBD1 matches at 9 bases. Trimming at V came to 1 base and at J to 5 bases, leaving 5 bases not matched to a gene. CDR3 length equals 15 residues. CDR1 is SGHTA, CDR2 FQGNSA, per germline. This chain's CDR3 is CASSLGGQGGYGYTF. The CDR3 region has the DNA TGTGCCAGCAGCTTAGGGGGACAGGGTGGATATGGCTACACCTTC.

The sample holds a few counts of this clonotype. The genes are TRBV27 and TRBJ2-7; perhaps TRBD1 as D (7 bases). This CDR3 has 14 amino acids. Trimming removed 4 bases from V and 1 base from J, with 11 bases in between. Germline V gives CDR1 MNHEY, CDR2 SMNVEV (reference sequence). The chain's CDR3 is CASSSRGESYEQYF. The CDR3 DNA reads TGTGCCAGCAGTTCCAGGGGGGAATCCTACGAGCAGTACTTC.

There are many counts of this clonotype. The gene calls are TRBV3-1 and TRBJ2-5, with D maybe TRBD2 (6 bases). Deletions cut 1 base from V and 4 bases from J, with 13 bases between. CDR1 LGHDT and CDR2 YNNKEL come from the germline V gene (reference sequence). CDR3 size: 15 residues. The CDR3 here is CASSQGLGGAETQYF. CDR3 coding DNA: TGTGCCAGCAGCCAAGGCCTGGGGGGAGCAGAGACCCAGTACTTC.

This clonotype was recorded many times. The chain employs TRBV4-1 and TRBJ2-1; 7 bases agree with TRBD2. The J segment lost 2 bases and the V segment lost 1 base, leaving 2 bases of the junction unmatched. Germline values: CDR1 MGHRA, CDR2 YSYEKL. The CDR3 length is 15 residues. The CDR3 here is CASSQGDYPYNEQFF. The CDR3 DNA reads TGCGCCAGCAGCCAAGGGGACTACCCCTACAATGAGCAGTTCTTC.

This clonotype appeared many times. V and J are TRBV5-1 and TRBJ2-2; D ambiguous. The germline V gene has CDR1 SGHRS and CDR2 YFSETQ. Trimming pared 0 bases from V and 5 bases from J, leaving 8 bases between. CDR3 size: 14 residues. The CDR3 loop is CASSLGKSTGELFF. CDR3 nucleotide sequence: TGCGCCAGCAGCTTGGGCAAGAGTACCGGGGAGCTGTTTTTT.

This clonotype came up many times. The V and J genes are TRBV12-3 or TRBV12-4 and TRBJ2-3; no reliable D call. The CDR3 loop spans 11 amino acids. Trimming took 6 bases from V and 9 from J, leaving 10 bases between them. In DNA form, the CDR3 reads TGTGCCAGCAGGGAAGGAGAGACGCAGTATTTT. Translation: CASREGETQYF.

The rearrangement joins TRBV5-4 to TRBJ2-6, with D possibly TRBD2 on 5 matching bases. The length of the CDR3 is 15 residues. The germline V gene has CDR1 SGHNT and CDR2 YYREEE (reference sequence). The V end was cut by 4 bases, the J end by 1 base, with 9 bases between. This chain's CDR3 is CASSRRESGANVLTF. CDR3 nucleotide sequence: TGTGCCAGCAGCCGCCGGGAATCTGGGGCCAACGTCCTGACTTTC.

In regard to this clonotype: A junction end diverges from the germline sequence, so it may reflect a read error. V gene TRBV28 combines with J gene TRBJ2-7; D might be TRBD1 or TRBD2, each matching 5 bases. The V gene's germline CDR1 is MDHEN and CDR2 SYDVKM. This CDR3 contains 14 residues. CDR3 in amino acids: CASGFFGGSYEQYF. The CDR3 nucleotides are TGTGCCAGCGGTTTTTTTGGGGGCTCCTACGAGCAGTACTTC. Looking up the rest from reference TRBV28 and TRBJ2-7 gives the full variable domain: DVKVTQSSRYLVKRTGEKVFLECVQDMDHENMFWYRQDPGLGLRLIYFSYDVKMKEKGDIPEGYSVSREKKERFSLILESASTNQTSMYLCASGFFGGSYEQYFGPGTRLTVT.

This clonotype occurred many times. The rearrangement links TRBV20-1 to TRBJ1-2, with D uncertain. This CDR3 region has 9 residues. Per germline, CDR1 DFQATT and CDR2 SNEGSKA (reference sequence). V was pared by 2 bases and J by 7 bases, with 2 bases between. The CDR3 bases are TGCAGTGCTAGACGTGGCTACACCTTC. Its translation is CSARRGYTF.

This clonotype was counted many times. The V and J genes are TRBV20-1 and TRBJ2-7; D is possibly TRBD1 (6 bases). The CDR3 contains 13 residues. V lost 6 bases, J lost 3 bases, and 15 bases lay in between. Germline-derived CDR1 and CDR2 are DFQATT and SNEGSKA (reference sequence). The CDR3 DNA sequence: TGCAGTGCAACCACTGACAGGTACTACGAGCAGTACTTC. Translation: CSATTDRYYEQYF.

This clonotype was detected a few times. This sequence may be a read error, since a much larger clone differs from it by one base. The chain uses TRBV20-1 and TRBJ2-2; TRBD2 aligns across 8 bases. V shed 0 bases, J shed 5 bases, and the junction held 8 bases outside the gene matches. The CDR3 sequence is 16 residues long. Germline V CDR1 and CDR2: DFQATT, SNEGSKA (reference sequence). The CDR3 nucleotides read TGCAGTGCTAGAGACACCAAGACTAGCGCTACCGGGGAGCTGTTTTTT. Translation gives CSARDTKTSATGELFF.

This clonotype has a count of ten or more. The V gene is TRBV5-8, the J gene TRBJ2-7, with 11 nucleotides matching TRBD1. J was trimmed by 2 bases and V by 7 bases; bases with no gene match: 11. This CDR3 contains 16 residues. CDR1 SGHTS and CDR2 YDEGEE come from the germline V gene. In nucleotides, the CDR3 is TGTGCCAGCTCGGTGGGTGGGACAGGGGGTACCTACGAGCAGTACTTC. Translating it yields CASSVGGTGGTYEQYF.

This rearrangement joins TRBV6-5 to TRBJ1-2; TRBD1 aligns across 7 bases. This CDR3 spans 15 amino acids. V shed 6 bases, J shed 8 bases, and the junction held 15 bases outside the gene matches. Germline V gene data show CDR1 as MNHEY and CDR2 as SVGAGI. This chain's CDR3 is CASSRVGEGAWGYTF. DNA for the CDR3: TGTGCCAGCAGCCGAGTAGGGGAGGGGGCTTGGGGCTACACCTTC.